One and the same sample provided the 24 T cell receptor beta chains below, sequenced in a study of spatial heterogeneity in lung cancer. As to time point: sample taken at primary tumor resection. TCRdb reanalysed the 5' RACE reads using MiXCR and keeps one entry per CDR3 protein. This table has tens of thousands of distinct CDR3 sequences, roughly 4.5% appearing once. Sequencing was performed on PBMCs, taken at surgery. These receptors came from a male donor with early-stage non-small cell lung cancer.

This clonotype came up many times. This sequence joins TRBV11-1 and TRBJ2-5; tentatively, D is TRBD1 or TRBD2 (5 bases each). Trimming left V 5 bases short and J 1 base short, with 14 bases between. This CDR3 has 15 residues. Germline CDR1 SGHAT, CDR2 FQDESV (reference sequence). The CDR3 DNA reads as TGTGCCAGCAGCGGGGCGGGCCGGATCCAAGAGACCCAGTACTTC. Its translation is CASSGAGRIQETQYF.

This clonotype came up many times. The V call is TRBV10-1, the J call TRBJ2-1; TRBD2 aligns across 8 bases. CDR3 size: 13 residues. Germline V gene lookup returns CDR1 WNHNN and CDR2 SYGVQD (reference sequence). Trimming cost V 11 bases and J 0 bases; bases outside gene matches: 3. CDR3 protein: CASGGRSYNEQFF. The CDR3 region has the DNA TGCGCCTCGGGGGGGCGCTCCTACAATGAGCAGTTCTTC.

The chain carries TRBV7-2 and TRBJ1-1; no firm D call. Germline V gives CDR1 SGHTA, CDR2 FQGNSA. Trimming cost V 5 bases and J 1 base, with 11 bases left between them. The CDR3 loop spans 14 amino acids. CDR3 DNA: TGTGCCAGCAGCCGGGAACACGGGAACACTGAAGCTTTCTTT. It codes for CASSREHGNTEAFF.

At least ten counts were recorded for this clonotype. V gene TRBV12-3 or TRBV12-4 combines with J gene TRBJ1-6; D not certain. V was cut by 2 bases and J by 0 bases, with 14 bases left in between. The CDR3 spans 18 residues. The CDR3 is CASSLIEQASSYNSPLHF. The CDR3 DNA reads TGTGCCAGCAGTTTAATCGAGCAGGCCAGCTCCTATAATTCACCCCTCCACTTT.

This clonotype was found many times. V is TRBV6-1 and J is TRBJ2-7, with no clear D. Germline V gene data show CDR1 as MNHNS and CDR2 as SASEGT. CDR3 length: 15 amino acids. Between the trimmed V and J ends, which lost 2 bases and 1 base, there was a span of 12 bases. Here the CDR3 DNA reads TGTGCCAGCAGTGAATCGCGACACCTATCCTACGAGCAGTACTTC. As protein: CASSESRHLSYEQYF.

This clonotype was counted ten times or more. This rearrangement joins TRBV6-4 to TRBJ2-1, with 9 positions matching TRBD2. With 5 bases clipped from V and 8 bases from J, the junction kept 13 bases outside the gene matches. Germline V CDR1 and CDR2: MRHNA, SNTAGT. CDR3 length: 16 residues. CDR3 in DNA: TGTGCCAGCAGTCCCCAAACGGCGGGAGGGGTCGATGAGCAGTTCTTC. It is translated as CASSPQTAGGVDEQFF.

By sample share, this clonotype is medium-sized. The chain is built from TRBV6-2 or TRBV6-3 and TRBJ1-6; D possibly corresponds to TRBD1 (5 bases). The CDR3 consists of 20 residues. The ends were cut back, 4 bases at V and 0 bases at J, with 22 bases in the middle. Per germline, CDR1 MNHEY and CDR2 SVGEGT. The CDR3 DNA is TGTGCCAGCAGTTCTACTTCCTCAGGGATTCTGAGCTCCTATAATTCACCCCTCCACTTT. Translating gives CASSSTSSGILSSYNSPLHF.

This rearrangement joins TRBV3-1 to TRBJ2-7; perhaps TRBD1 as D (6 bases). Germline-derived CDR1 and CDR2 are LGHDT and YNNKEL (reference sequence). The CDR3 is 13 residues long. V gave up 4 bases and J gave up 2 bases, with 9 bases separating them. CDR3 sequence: CASSLRDTYEQYF. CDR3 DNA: TGTGCCAGCAGCCTCCGGGACACCTACGAGCAGTACTTC.

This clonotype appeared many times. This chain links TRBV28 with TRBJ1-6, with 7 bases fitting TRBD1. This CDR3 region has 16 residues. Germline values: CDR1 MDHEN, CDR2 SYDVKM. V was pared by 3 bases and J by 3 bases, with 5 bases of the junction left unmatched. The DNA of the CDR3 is TGTGCCAGCAGTTTCCGGGGGACAGTCTATAATTCACCCCTCCACTTT. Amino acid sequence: CASSFRGTVYNSPLHF.

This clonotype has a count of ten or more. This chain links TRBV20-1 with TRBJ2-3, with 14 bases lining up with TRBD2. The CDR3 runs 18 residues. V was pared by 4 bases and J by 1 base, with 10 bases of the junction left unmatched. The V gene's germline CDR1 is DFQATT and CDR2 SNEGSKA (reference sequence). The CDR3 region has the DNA TGCAGTGCTAAAGAGGGACTAGCGGGAGCGTTTGGCACAGATACGCAGTATTTT. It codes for CSAKEGLAGAFGTDTQYF.

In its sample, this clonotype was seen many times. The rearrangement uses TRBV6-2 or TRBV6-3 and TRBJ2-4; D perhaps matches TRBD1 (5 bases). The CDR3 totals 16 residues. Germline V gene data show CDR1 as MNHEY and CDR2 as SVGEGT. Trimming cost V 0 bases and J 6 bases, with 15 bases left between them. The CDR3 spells CASSYSRMTVGNIQYF. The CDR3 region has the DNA TGTGCCAGCAGTTACTCTAGGATGACAGTGGGAAACATTCAGTACTTC.

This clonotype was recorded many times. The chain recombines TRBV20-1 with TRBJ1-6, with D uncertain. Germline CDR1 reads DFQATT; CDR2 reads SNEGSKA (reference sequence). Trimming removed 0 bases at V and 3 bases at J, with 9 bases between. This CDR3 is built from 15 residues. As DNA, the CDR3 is TGCAGTGCTAGAGATCTAGGTGTCTATAATTCACCCCTCCACTTT. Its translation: CSARDLGVYNSPLHF.

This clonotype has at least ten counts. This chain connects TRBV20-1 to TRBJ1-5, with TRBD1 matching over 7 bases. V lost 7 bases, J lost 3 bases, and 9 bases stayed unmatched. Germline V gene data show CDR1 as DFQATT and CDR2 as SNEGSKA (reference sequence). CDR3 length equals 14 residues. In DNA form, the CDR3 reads TGCAGTGTTACCTGGACAGGACACAATCAGCCCCAGCATTTT. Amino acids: CSVTWTGHNQPQHF.

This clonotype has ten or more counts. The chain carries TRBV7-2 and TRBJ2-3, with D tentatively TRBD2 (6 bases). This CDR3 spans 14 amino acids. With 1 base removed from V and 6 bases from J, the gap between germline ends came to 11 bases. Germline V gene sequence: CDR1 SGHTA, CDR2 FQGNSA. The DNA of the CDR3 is TGTGCCAGCAGCTTAGGAGGAGGGTTTGATACGCAGTATTTT. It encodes CASSLGGGFDTQYF. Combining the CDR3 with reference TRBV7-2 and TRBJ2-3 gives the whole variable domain GAGVSQSPSNKVTEKGKDVELRCDPISGHTALYWYRQSLGQGLEFLIYFQGNSAPDKSGLPSDRFSAERTGGSVSTLTIQRTQQEDSAVYLCASSLGGGFDTQYFGPGTRLTVL.

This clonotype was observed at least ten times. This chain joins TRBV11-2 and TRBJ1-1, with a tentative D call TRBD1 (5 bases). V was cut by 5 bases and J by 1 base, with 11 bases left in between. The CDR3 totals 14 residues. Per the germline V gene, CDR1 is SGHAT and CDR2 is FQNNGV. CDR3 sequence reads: CASSPRGGNTEAFF. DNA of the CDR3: TGTGCCAGCAGCCCCCGCGGGGGGAACACTGAAGCTTTCTTT. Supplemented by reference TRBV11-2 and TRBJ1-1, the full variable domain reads EAGVAQSPRYKIIEKRQSVAFWCNPISGHATLYWYQQILGQGPKLLIQFQNNGVVDDSQLPKDRFSAERLKGVDSTLKIQPAKLEDSAVYLCASSPRGGNTEAFFGQGTRLTVV.

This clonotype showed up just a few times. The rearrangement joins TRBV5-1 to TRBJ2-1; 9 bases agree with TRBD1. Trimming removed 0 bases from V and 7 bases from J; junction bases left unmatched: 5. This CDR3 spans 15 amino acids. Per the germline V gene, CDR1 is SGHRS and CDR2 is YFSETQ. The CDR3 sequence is CASSLVGTGRNEQFF. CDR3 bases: TGCGCCAGCAGCTTGGTCGGGACAGGGCGGAATGAGCAGTTCTTC.

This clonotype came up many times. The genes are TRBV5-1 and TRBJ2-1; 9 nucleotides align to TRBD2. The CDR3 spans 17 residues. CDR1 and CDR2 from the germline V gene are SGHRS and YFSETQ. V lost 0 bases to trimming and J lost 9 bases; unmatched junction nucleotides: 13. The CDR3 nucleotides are TGCGCCAGCAGCTTGGTACCTGTGACTAGCGGAGGGAGTGAGCAGTTCTTC. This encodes CASSLVPVTSGGSEQFF.

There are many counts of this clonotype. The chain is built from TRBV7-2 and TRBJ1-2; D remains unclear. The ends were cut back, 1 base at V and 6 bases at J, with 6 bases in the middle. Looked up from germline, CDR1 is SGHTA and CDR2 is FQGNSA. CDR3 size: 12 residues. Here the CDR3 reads CASSLGRDGYTF. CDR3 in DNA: TGTGCCAGCAGCTTAGGAAGGGATGGCTACACCTTC.

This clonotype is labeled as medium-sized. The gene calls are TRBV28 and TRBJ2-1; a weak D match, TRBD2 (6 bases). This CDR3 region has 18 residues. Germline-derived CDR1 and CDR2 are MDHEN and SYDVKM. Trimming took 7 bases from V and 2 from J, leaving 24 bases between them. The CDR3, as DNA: TGTGCCAGCATCTACGGGACTCGACGCAGGTCTACCTACAATGAGCAGTTCTTC. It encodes CASIYGTRRRSTYNEQFF.

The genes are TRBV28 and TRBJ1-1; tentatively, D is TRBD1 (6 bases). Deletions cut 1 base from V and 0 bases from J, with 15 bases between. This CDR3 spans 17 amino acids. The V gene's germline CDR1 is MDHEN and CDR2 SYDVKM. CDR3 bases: TGTGCCAGCAGTTTATCAAAAGGGGGTCGTATGAACACTGAAGCTTTCTTT. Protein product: CASSLSKGGRMNTEAFF.

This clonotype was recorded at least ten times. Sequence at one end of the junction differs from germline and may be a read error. CDR3 sequence (DNA): TGCAGCGTTTCCACAGGGACCAATGAGCATTTCTTC. This gives the protein CSVSTGTNEHFF. The chain couples TRBV29-1 to TRBJ2-1; D is perhaps TRBD1 (6 bases). This CDR3 spans 12 amino acids. The germline V gene has CDR1 SQVTM and CDR2 ANQGSEA.

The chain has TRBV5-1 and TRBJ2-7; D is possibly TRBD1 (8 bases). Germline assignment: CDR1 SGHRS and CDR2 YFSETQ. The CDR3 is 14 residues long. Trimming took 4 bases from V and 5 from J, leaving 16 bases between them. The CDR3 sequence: CASSTRTGRDEQYF. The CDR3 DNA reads TGCGCCAGCAGCACCCGGACAGGGAGGGACGAGCAGTACTTC.

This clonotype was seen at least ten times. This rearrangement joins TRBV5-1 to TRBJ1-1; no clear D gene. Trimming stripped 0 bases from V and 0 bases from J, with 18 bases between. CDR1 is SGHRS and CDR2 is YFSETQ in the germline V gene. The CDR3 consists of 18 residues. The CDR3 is CASSLEGPPGGMNTEAFF. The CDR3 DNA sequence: TGCGCCAGCAGCTTGGAAGGTCCGCCAGGAGGGATGAACACTGAAGCTTTCTTT.

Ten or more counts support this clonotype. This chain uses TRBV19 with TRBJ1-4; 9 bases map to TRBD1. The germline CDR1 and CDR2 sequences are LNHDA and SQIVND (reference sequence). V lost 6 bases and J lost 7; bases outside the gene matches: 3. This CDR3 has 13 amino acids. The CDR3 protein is CASRTGGGEKLFF. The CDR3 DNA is TGTGCCAGTAGAACAGGGGGCGGTGAAAAACTGTTTTTT.